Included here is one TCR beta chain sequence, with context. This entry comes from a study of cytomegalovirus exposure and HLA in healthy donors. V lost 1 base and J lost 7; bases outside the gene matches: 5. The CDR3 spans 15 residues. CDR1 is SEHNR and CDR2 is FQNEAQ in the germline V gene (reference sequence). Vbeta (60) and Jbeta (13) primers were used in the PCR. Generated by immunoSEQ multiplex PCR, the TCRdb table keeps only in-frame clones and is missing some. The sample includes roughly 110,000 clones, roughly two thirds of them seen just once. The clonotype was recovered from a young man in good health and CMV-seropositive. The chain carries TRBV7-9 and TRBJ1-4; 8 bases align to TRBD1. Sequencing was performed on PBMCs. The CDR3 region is CASSLDRQGSEKLFF. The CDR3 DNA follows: TGTGCCAGCAGCTTAGACCGACAGGGGAGTGAAAAACTGTTTTTT. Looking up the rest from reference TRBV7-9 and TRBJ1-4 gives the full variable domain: DTGVSQNPRHKITKRGQNVTFRCDPISEHNRLYWYRQTLGQGPEFLTYFQNEAQLEKSRLLSDRFSAERPKGSFSTLEIQRTEQGDSAMYLCASSLDRQGSEKLFFGSGTQLSVL.